These T cell receptor beta chains were read from a single sample in a study of Ad26.COV2.S vaccination and SARS-CoV-2 variants. Assay used: immunoSEQ multiplex PCR; TCRdb lists only in-frame clones, some missing. The sample gives some 520,000 clones, approximately 90% of which show up once; about 13% is in the top ten. This specimen consisted of peripheral blood, obtained in a trial of Ad26.COV2.S vaccine versus placebo. Receptor source: a person between 18 and 60 years old who received the Ad26.COV2.S COVID-19 vaccine or a placebo. The CDR3 runs from the conserved cysteine through the conserved F or W. Fields, in order: D gene, J gene, clone size, V gene, CDR3 DNA, CDR3 protein. D genes are given only for firm matches. Not every row has a clone size; where given, it reads once, few, many or a size class.

TRBD1	TRBJ2-5	NA	TRBV7-3	TGTGCCAGCAGCGCGGGACAGGGGGCTTGGGAGACCCAGTACTTC	CASSAGQGAWETQYF
NA	TRBJ1-4	NA	TRBV7-2	TGTGCCAGCAGCTTAGGGGGTGGAACTAATGAAAAACTGTTTTTT	CASSLGGGTNEKLFF
TRBD1	TRBJ2-7	NA	TRBV19	TGTGCCAGTAGTATTGGAACGGGACAGGGAGGCGAGCAGTACTTC	CASSIGTGQGGEQYF
NA	TRBJ2-1	NA	TRBV18	TGTGCCAGCTCACCACCCCGGGGCACCTCCTACAATGAGCAGTTCTTC	CASSPPRGTSYNEQFF
TRBD2	TRBJ2-7	NA	TRBV27	TGTGCCAGCAGTCCCCGGACTAGCGGTGCGTACGAGCAGTACTTC	CASSPRTSGAYEQYF
TRBD1	TRBJ1-6	NA	TRBV4-3	TGCGCCAGCAGCCCGCGTTTAGATCCGGGACAGAATTTTTCACCCCTCCACTTT	CASSPRLDPGQNFSPLHF
NA	TRBJ1-1	NA	TRBV5-1	TGCGCCAGCAGCTTTGGTGCTCGGGGCACTGAAGCTTTCTTT	CASSFGARGTEAFF
NA	TRBJ2-5	NA	TRBV2	TGTGCCAGCAGTGGTCTTGGGTACCAAGAGACCCAGTACTTC	CASSGLGYQETQYF
NA	TRBJ2-1	NA	TRBV25-1	TGTGCCAGCAGGGGAGAGGACTACAATGAGCAGTTCTTC	CASRGEDYNEQFF
NA	TRBJ2-1	NA	TRBV9	TGTGCCAGCAGCGGAGGACTGGGCGGCTACAATGAGCAGTTCTTC	CASSGGLGGYNEQFF
TRBD1	TRBJ2-7	NA	TRBV6-1	TGTGCCAGCAGTGATTACAGGGGGCGTAGCGAGCAGTACTTC	CASSDYRGRSEQYF
NA	TRBJ2-3	NA	TRBV19	TGTGCCAGTAGTATAGCGGGACCCACAGATACGCAGTATTTT	CASSIAGPTDTQYF
NA	TRBJ2-5	NA	TRBV7-9	TGTGCCAGCAGCTTAGGGGCTTTGGAGACCCAGTACTTC	CASSLGALETQYF
NA	TRBJ2-7	NA	TRBV18	TGTGCCAGCTCACCGGACGGGAGTCGAGACGAGCAGTACTTC	CASSPDGSRDEQYF
NA	TRBJ2-5	few	TRBV23-1	TGCGCCAGCAGTCAACCTGGGAAGACCCAGTACTTC	CASSQPGKTQYF
TRBD1	TRBJ2-2	NA	TRBV6-4	TGTGCCAGCAAGAGAGAGGGGGCGACCGGGGAGCTGTTTTTT	CASKREGATGELFF
NA	TRBJ2-2	NA	TRBV2	TGTGCCAGCAGTGAACAGGGGAGTGTCGGGGAGCTGTTTTTT	CASSEQGSVGELFF
NA	TRBJ2-7	NA	TRBV6-6	TGTGCCAAATCCGAGGGAGAGCAGTACTTC	CAKSEGEQYF
NA	TRBJ2-1	NA	TRBV18	TGTGCCAGCTCACCTCCGGGACTGGACTACTACAATGAGCAGTTCTTC	CASSPPGLDYYNEQFF
TRBD1	TRBJ1-2	NA	TRBV29-1	TGCAGCGCTACCCAGGGGGGCTATGGCTACACCTTC	CSATQGGYGYTF
TRBD2	TRBJ2-1	NA	TRBV30	TGTGCCTGGAGAGAGGGGACTAGGTCCTACAATGAGCAGTTCTTC	CAWREGTRSYNEQFF
NA	TRBJ2-7	NA	TRBV28	TGTGCCAGCAGTTTAGTAGGGCCCCAATCCTACGAGCAGTACTTC	CASSLVGPQSYEQYF
NA	TRBJ1-2	NA	TRBV7-8	TGTGCCAGCAGTAGGGACGTCAGTACCTTCTATGGCTACACCTTC	CASSRDVSTFYGYTF
TRBD2	TRBJ2-3	NA	TRBV6-5	TGTGCCAGCAGCCAGAGCGGGGCTGGCACAGATACGCAGTATTTT	CASSQSGAGTDTQYF
TRBD1	TRBJ1-2	NA	TRBV7-3	TGTGCCAGCAGCTTATTCCCAGGGGGCGCGGGGCGTGGTGGCTACACCTTC	CASSLFPGGAGRGGYTF
NA	TRBJ2-7	NA	TRBV30	TGTGCCTGGAGCCCAGGACCCCTCTACGAGCAGTACTTC	CAWSPGPLYEQYF
NA	TRBJ2-7	NA	TRBV7-9	TGTGCCAGCAGCTTAGGGACAGTCTCCTACGAGCAGTACTTC	CASSLGTVSYEQYF
NA	TRBJ2-7	NA	TRBV7-8	TGTGCCAGCAGCCCTCGACAGACCCTCTCCTACGAGCAGTACTTC	CASSPRQTLSYEQYF
NA	TRBJ2-7	NA	TRBV6-5	TGTGCCAGCAGCTACGCCGGGCAGGGAGTTAACGAGCAGTACTTC	CASSYAGQGVNEQYF
NA	TRBJ1-1	many	TRBV3-1/TRBV3-2	TGTGCCAGCAGCCGAGCAGGGGATGCTTTCTTT	CASSRAGDAFF
NA	TRBJ1-4	NA	TRBV6-5	TGTGCCAGCAGTTACGGAAGAGATGAAAAACTGTTTTTT	CASSYGRDEKLFF
TRBD2	TRBJ2-7	NA	TRBV18	TGTGCCAGCGCCCGTCCCGGGACTAGCGGGACCTACGAGCAGTACTTC	CASARPGTSGTYEQYF
TRBD1	TRBJ1-2	NA	TRBV28	TGTGCCAGCAGACACAGGGGGCCTTCCTATGGCTACACCTTC	CASRHRGPSYGYTF
TRBD2	TRBJ2-1	NA	TRBV30	TGTGCCTGGGGACCTAGCGGGAGAGGGCAGTTCTTC	CAWGPSGRGQFF
TRBD1	TRBJ1-2	NA	TRBV5-1	TGCGCCAGCAGCTTAGGACAGGGGGCGCCGGGCTACACCTTC	CASSLGQGAPGYTF
NA	TRBJ1-4	NA	TRBV7-9	TGTGCCAGCAGCTTAACCGAAGGCAAAGATGAAAAACTGTTTTTT	CASSLTEGKDEKLFF
NA	TRBJ2-3	once	TRBV9	TGTGCCAGCAGCGTAGGCGGAGTTAGCACAGATACGCAGTATTTT	CASSVGGVSTDTQYF
NA	TRBJ2-5	NA	TRBV6-2/TRBV6-3	TGTGCCAGCAGTTATAGTTTGGGAGCTTACGGCGAGACCCAGTACTTC	CASSYSLGAYGETQYF
NA	TRBJ1-1	few	TRBV6-2/TRBV6-3	TGTGCCAGCAGTTATATCATGAACACTGAAGCTTTCTTT	CASSYIMNTEAFF